This entry lists 20 T cell receptor beta chains sequenced from one sample in a study of blood T cell repertoires in COVID-19. Repertoires were generated with immunoSEQ multiplex PCR, while TCRdb's copy carries only in-frame clones and drops some. Of 240,000 or so clones in the sample, roughly 80% were seen once. Input material: peripheral blood. The receptors were gathered from a woman of 80 years or more with COVID-19, enrolled during active disease.

This clone was observed at least ten times. The V call is TRBV5-1, the J call TRBJ1-1, with D perhaps TRBD1 (6 bases). Germline assignment: CDR1 SGHRS and CDR2 YFSETQ. Trimming took 0 bases from V and 5 from J, leaving 17 bases between them. This CDR3 spans 16 amino acids. The CDR3 sequence: CASSLAREQGRTEAFF. The CDR3 region has the DNA TGCGCCAGCAGCTTGGCGAGGGAACAGGGAAGGACTGAAGCTTTCTTT.

This chain uses TRBV5-1 with TRBJ1-5; the D is unclear. There are 15 residues in the CDR3. Germline-derived CDR1 and CDR2 are SGHRS and YFSETQ. Trimming cost V 5 bases and J 1 base, with 13 bases left between them. The DNA of the CDR3 is TGCGCCAGCAGTAGCGGGCCCCAGAGCAATCAGCCCCAGCATTTT. Residues: CASSSGPQSNQPQHF.

This clone was picked up one time. CDR3 nucleotide sequence: TGTGCCAGCAGTGAAACCAGGGTTGAGCAGTACTTC. Translated: CASSETRVEQYF. The chain uses TRBV25-1 and TRBJ2-7; perhaps TRBD1 as D (5 bases). The CDR3 totals 12 residues. V lost 2 bases to trimming and J lost 7 bases, with 9 bases between them. The V gene's germline CDR1 is MGHDK and CDR2 SYGVNS.

Notes on this clone: Other DNA sequences in this specimen translate into the identical CDR3. The rearrangement uses TRBV30 and TRBJ1-1, with D tentatively TRBD1 (5 bases). Germline V gene lookup returns CDR1 GTSNPN and CDR2 SVGIG (reference sequence). With 0 bases removed from V and 5 bases from J, the gap between germline ends came to 10 bases. This CDR3 is built from 13 residues. This chain's CDR3 is CAWSVRGGTEAFF. CDR3 sequence (DNA): TGTGCCTGGAGTGTACGGGGGGGGACTGAAGCTTTCTTT.

The chain combines TRBV28 with TRBJ1-2, with 9 bases fitting TRBD1. Germline CDR1 is MDHEN and CDR2 is SYDVKM. The CDR3 spans 12 residues. V dropped 8 bases and J dropped 8; count of bases not matched to a gene: 6. CDR3 amino acids: CASVQGAQGYTF. In DNA, the CDR3 is TGTGCCAGCGTACAGGGGGCACAGGGCTACACCTTC.

This chain uses TRBV5-4 with TRBJ2-6; D might be TRBD1 (5 bases). From germline, CDR1 is SGHNT and CDR2 YYREEE (reference sequence). CDR3 length: 14 amino acids. Trimming removed 7 bases from V and 1 base from J, with 9 bases in between. CDR3 DNA: TGTGCCAGCCGCGACAGTTCTGGGGCCAACGTCCTGACTTTC. Protein: CASRDSSGANVLTF.

The chain has TRBV18 and TRBJ2-3; tentatively, D is TRBD1 (5 bases). Per the germline V gene, CDR1 is KGHSH and CDR2 is LQKENI. The length of the CDR3 is 13 residues. Trimming stripped 3 bases from V and 5 bases from J, with 9 bases between. For the CDR3, the DNA is TGTGCCAGCTCACCGCGCCAGGGAGATACGCAGTATTTT. This translates into CASSPRQGDTQYF.

The V gene is TRBV29-1, the J gene TRBJ1-2; D is uncertain. This CDR3 spans 14 amino acids. CDR1 SQVTM and CDR2 ANQGSEA come from the germline V gene. Trimming shortened V by 8 bases and J by 8 bases, and 24 bases separated the two germline ends. The CDR3 DNA reads as TGCAGCTCTCAACGCGGGGAGGGCATGGAAGGCTACACCTTC. It codes for CSSQRGEGMEGYTF.

Remarks on this clone: With a much larger clone just one base away, this may be a read error. CDR3 in amino acids: CASSIRETEAFF. Written as DNA, the CDR3 is TGTGCCAGCAGCATAAGGGAGACTGAAGCTTTCTTT. The V call is TRBV5-4, the J call TRBJ1-1, with D unclear. The CDR3 runs to 12 residues. V was cut by 4 bases and J by 5 bases, with 9 bases left in between. Germline CDR1 reads SGHNT; CDR2 reads YYREEE (reference sequence).

In its sample, this clone was seen a few times. The chain couples TRBV6-5 to TRBJ1-2; no firm D call. Trimming took off 7 bases at V and 4 bases at J, with 16 bases between the two ends. The length of the CDR3 is 14 residues. From germline, CDR1 is MNHEY and CDR2 SVGAGI. For the CDR3, the DNA is TGTGCCAGCACCTTCCCAGACACCCGCTATGGCTACACCTTC. It is translated as CASTFPDTRYGYTF.

The chain couples TRBV3-1 (or the pseudogene TRBV3-2) to TRBJ1-3; D not certain. V shed 0 bases and J shed 0 bases, with 12 bases lying between them. This CDR3 has 17 amino acids. Germline V gives CDR1 LGHDT, CDR2 YNNKEL (reference sequence). The CDR3 loop reads CASSQDRRGGSGNTIYF. The CDR3 DNA is TGTGCCAGCAGCCAAGATCGCCGGGGAGGCTCTGGAAACACCATATATTTT.

V gene TRBV5-4 combines with J gene TRBJ2-1; the match to TRBD2 covers 9 bases. Germline V gives CDR1 SGHNT, CDR2 YYREEE (reference sequence). V lost 0 bases and J lost 9; bases outside the gene matches: 4. CDR3 length: 14 amino acids. For the CDR3, the DNA is TGTGCCAGCAGCTTGGGTAGCGGGGGTGGTGAGCAGTTCTTC. This translates into CASSLGSGGGEQFF.

The chain employs TRBV30 and TRBJ1-6; TRBD1 aligns across 7 bases. In germline, CDR1 is GTSNPN, CDR2 SVGIG (reference sequence). This CDR3 contains 17 residues. V lost 1 base to trimming and J lost 0 bases; unmatched junction nucleotides: 6. In nucleotides, the CDR3 is TGTGCCTGGAGTGCGGACAGGTCGAGCTCCTATAATTCACCCCTCCACTTT. Protein sequence: CAWSADRSSSYNSPLHF.

The rearrangement uses TRBV11-3 and TRBJ1-5, with D unresolved. The CDR3 has 15 amino acids. Germline V gene lookup returns CDR1 SGHNT and CDR2 YENEEA. V was pared by 1 base and J by 0 bases, with 7 bases between. The CDR3 here is CASSLGLYSNQPQHF. The CDR3 DNA follows: TGTGCCAGCAGCTTAGGCCTCTATAGCAATCAGCCCCAGCATTTT.

This CDR3 reads CASSVVAAGGSEQYF. The DNA for the CDR3 is TGTGCCAGCAGCGTAGTGGCCGCCGGAGGGTCCGAGCAGTACTTC. V is TRBV9 and J is TRBJ2-7; TRBD2 might be the D (6 bases). CDR1 is SGDLS and CDR2 is YYNGEE in the germline V gene. V was pared by 0 bases and J by 6 bases, with 16 bases between. The CDR3 spans 15 residues.

This chain uses TRBV28 with TRBJ2-2; D possibly corresponds to TRBD1 (6 bases). This CDR3 comprises 16 residues. Trimming took 3 bases from V and 6 from J, leaving 17 bases between them. Germline CDR1 is MDHEN and CDR2 is SYDVKM. The CDR3 nucleotides read TGTGCCAGCAGTTTGGCCCTCGGCAGGGGCGCCGGGGAGCTGTTTTTT. Translating it yields CASSLALGRGAGELFF.

CDR3 DNA: TGTGCCAGCCAAGGACTAGCGGGGTTGAGCACTCGGGCAGATACGCAGTATTTT. Residues: CASQGLAGLSTRADTQYF. The genes are TRBV27 and TRBJ2-3; 12 bases line up with TRBD2. This CDR3 is built from 18 residues. The V gene's germline CDR1 is MNHEY and CDR2 SMNVEV (reference sequence). The trim removed 8 bases at V and 4 bases at J, leaving 16 bases unmatched.

The rearrangement links TRBV19 to TRBJ1-2, with D possibly being TRBD1 (5 bases). The CDR3 contains 12 residues. Between the trimmed V and J ends, which lost 4 bases and 5 bases, there was a span of 8 bases. CDR1 and CDR2 (germline): LNHDA, SQIVND (reference sequence). CDR3 loop: CASSTGPYGYTF. The CDR3 bases are TGTGCCAGTAGTACAGGGCCTTATGGCTACACCTTC. Drawing the rest from reference TRBV19 and TRBJ1-2, the complete variable domain is DGGITQSPKYLFRKEGQNVTLSCEQNLNHDAMYWYRQDPGQGLRLIYYSQIVNDFQKGDIAEGYSVSREKKESFPLTVTSAQKNPTAFYLCASSTGPYGYTFGSGTRLTVV.

The J gene is TRBJ2-7, the V gene TRBV2; 8 positions match TRBD2. The CDR3 extends over 13 amino acids. CDR1 and CDR2 from the germline V gene are SNHLY and FYNNEI. The junction had 12 bases not matched to a gene; V was cut back by 11 bases and J by 6 bases. CDR3 in amino acids: CAGGGNSGREQYF. The CDR3 nucleotides are TGTGCCGGCGGGGGGAATAGTGGGCGCGAGCAGTACTTC.

CDR3 residues: CASSFRQGNSPLHF. The CDR3 region has the DNA TGTGCCAGCAGCTTCAGACAGGGCAATTCACCCCTCCACTTT. The chain combines TRBV7-9 with TRBJ1-6; 7 bases line up with TRBD1. Germline CDR1 is SEHNR and CDR2 is FQNEAQ (reference sequence). The length of the CDR3 is 14 residues. Trimming removed 3 bases from V and 7 bases from J; junction bases left unmatched: 3.